This TCR beta chain is drawn from a study of cytotoxic CD8 clonotypes in ibrutinib-treated CLL. With cryopreserved PBMCs as the source, 2 to 2.5 micrograms of genomic DNA went to TCR beta libraries. TCRdb's table, derived via immunoSEQ multiplex PCR, lists solely in-frame clones and lacks some. The sample has some 200,000 clones, 60% to 80% seen once. Study findings and constraints: At the start, clonality exceeded age-matched healthy donors and followed circulating CD8+ T-cell counts.

In germline, CDR1 is SGDLS, CDR2 YYNGEE. The V end was cut by 0 bases, the J end by 3 bases, with 7 bases between. There are 14 residues in the CDR3. A note on this clone: Its antigen is still unknown.

This receptor was obtained from a human donor with chronic lymphocytic leukemia. The rearrangement uses TRBV9 and TRBJ2-1; no definite D call. Sample: PBMCs, taken after 12 months of ibrutinib treatment. CDR3 loop: CASSVDHSYNEQFF. CDR3 nucleotides: TGTGCCAGCAGCGTAGATCACAGCTACAATGAGCAGTTCTTC.